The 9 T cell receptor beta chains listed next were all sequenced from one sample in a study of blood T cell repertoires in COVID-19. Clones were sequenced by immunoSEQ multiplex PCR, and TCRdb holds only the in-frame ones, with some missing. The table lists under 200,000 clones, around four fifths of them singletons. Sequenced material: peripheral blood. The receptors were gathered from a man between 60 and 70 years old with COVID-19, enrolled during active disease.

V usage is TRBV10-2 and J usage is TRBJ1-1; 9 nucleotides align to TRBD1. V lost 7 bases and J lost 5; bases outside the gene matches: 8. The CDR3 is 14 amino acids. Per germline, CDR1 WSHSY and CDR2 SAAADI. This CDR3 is CASTGQGSGTEAFF. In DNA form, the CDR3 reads TGCGCCAGCACTGGACAGGGGTCGGGGACTGAAGCTTTCTTT.

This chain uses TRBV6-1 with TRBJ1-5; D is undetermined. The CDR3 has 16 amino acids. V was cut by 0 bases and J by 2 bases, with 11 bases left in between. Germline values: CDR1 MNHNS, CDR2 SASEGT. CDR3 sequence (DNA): TGTGCCAGCAGTGAAGCGCCCAGGCTTGGCAATCAGCCCCAGCATTTT. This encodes CASSEAPRLGNQPQHF.

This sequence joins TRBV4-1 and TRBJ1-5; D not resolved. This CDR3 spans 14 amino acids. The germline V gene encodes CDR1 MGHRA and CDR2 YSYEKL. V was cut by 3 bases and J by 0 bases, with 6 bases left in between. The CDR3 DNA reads TGCGCCAGCAGCCAGGCCCCTAGCAATCAGCCCCAGCATTTT. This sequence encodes CASSQAPSNQPQHF.

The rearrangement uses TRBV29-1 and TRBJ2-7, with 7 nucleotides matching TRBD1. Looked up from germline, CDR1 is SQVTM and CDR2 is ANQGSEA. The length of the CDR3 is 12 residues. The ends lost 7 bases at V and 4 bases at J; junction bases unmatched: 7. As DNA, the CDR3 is TGCAGCGCACGGGACAGCGCATACGAGCAGTACTTC. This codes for CSARDSAYEQYF.

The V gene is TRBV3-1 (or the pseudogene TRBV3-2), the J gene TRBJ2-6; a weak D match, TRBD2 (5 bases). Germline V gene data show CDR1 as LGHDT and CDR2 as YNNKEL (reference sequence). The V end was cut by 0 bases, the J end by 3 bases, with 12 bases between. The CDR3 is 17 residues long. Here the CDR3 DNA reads TGTGCCAGCAGCCAAGATTGGAAGGAGGTTGGGGCCAACGTCCTGACTTTC. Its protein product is CASSQDWKEVGANVLTF.

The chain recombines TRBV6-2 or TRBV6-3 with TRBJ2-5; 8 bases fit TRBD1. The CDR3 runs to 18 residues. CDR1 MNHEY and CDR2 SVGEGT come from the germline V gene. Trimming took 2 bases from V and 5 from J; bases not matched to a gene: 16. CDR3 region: CASSYLLLNRQGRETQYF. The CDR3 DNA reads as TGTGCCAGCAGTTACCTCCTACTTAACCGACAGGGGAGGGAGACCCAGTACTTC.

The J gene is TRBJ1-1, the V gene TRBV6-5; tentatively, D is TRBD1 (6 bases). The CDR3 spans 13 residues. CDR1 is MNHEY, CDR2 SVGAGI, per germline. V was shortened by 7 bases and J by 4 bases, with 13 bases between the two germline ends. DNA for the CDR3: TGTGCCAGCATTCTGGGGGCTACCACTGAAGCTTTCTTT. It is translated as CASILGATTEAFF.

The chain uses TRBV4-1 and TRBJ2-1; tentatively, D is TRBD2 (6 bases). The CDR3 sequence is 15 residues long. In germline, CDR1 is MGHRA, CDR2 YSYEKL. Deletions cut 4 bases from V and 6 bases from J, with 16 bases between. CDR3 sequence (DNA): TGCGCCAGCAGCCGGGACGGGAGTAGATTCAATGAGCAGTTCTTC. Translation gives CASSRDGSRFNEQFF.

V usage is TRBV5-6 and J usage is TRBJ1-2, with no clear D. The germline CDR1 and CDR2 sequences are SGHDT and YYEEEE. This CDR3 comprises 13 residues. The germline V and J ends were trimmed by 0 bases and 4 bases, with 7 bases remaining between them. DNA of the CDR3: TGTGCCAGCAGCTTGGGCGAGCTCTATGGCTACACCTTC. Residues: CASSLGELYGYTF.